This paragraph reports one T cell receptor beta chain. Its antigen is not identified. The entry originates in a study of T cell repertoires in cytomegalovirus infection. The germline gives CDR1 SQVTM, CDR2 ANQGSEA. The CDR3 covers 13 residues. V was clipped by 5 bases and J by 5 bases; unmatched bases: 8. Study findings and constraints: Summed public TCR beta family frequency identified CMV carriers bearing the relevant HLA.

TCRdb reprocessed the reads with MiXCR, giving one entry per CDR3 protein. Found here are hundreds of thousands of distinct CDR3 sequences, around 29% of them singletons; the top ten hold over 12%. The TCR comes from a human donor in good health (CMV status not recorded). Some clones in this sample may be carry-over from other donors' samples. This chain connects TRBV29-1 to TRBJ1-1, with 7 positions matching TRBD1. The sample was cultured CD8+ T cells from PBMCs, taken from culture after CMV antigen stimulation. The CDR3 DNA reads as TGCAGCGTTTACCAGGGGGTTAGGACTGAAGCTTTCTTT. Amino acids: CSVYQGVRTEAFF.